The 7 T cell receptor beta chains below were found in one sample sequenced in a study of CD8 T cells in Susac syndrome. It was with random hexamers that 0.5 to 1 ug RNA was reverse transcribed. In TCRdb, the immunoSEQ multiplex PCR reads were re-called with MiXCR into one record per CDR3 protein. The sample yields roughly 200,000 distinct CDR3 sequences, roughly 96% seen once. Sequenced: CD8+ T cells from PBMCs. The receptor source for this set is a human donor with multiple sclerosis.

The chain combines TRBV27 with TRBJ2-1, with D unresolved. Deletions cut 6 bases from V and 0 bases from J, with 6 bases between. In germline, CDR1 is MNHEY, CDR2 SMNVEV (reference sequence). This CDR3 spans 13 amino acids. CDR3 in amino acids: CASRMSSYNEQFF. The CDR3 nucleotides are TGTGCCAGCAGAATGAGCTCCTACAATGAGCAGTTCTTC.

The CDR3 is CAGSSGRETQYF. DNA of the CDR3: TGTGCCGGGTCTAGCGGGAGAGAGACCCAGTACTTC. V and J are TRBV6-2 or TRBV6-3 and TRBJ2-5; 10 nucleotides align to TRBD2. Germline trimming cut 11 bases from V and 4 bases from J; bases unmatched to any gene: 4. The CDR3 runs to 12 residues. Germline assignment: CDR1 MNHEY and CDR2 SVGEGT.

This clonotype was observed once. The chain is built from TRBV20-1 and TRBJ2-7; perhaps D is TRBD1 or TRBD2 (5 bases each). CDR1 and CDR2 (germline): DFQATT, SNEGSKA (reference sequence). The germline V and J ends were trimmed by 3 bases and 2 bases, with 17 bases remaining between them. The CDR3 runs to 15 residues. In DNA, the CDR3 is TGCAGTGCTAGGACCCGGGACCGCCGAACCTACGAGCAGTACTTC. Amino acid sequence: CSARTRDRRTYEQYF.

The V gene is TRBV28, the J gene TRBJ2-1; the D gene is possibly TRBD1 (6 bases). Looked up from germline, CDR1 is MDHEN and CDR2 is SYDVKM. V was cut by 3 bases and J by 5 bases, with 11 bases left in between. There are 14 residues in the CDR3. CDR3 sequence: CASSLDRRNNEQFF. The CDR3 coding sequence is TGTGCCAGCAGTTTGGACAGAAGGAACAATGAGCAGTTCTTC.

The V call is TRBV29-1, the J call TRBJ2-7; D is unclear. Trimming cost V 5 bases and J 3 bases, with 14 bases left between them. CDR1 and CDR2 (germline): SQVTM, ANQGSEA. This CDR3 contains 13 residues. The CDR3 reads CSVTADRGYEQYF. For the CDR3, the DNA is TGCAGCGTTACCGCGGACCGCGGCTACGAGCAGTACTTC.

The genes are TRBV5-4 and TRBJ2-5; tentative D call: TRBD1 (6 bases). The V gene's germline CDR1 is SGHNT and CDR2 YYREEE (reference sequence). This CDR3 contains 15 residues. Trimming removed 4 bases at V and 3 bases at J, with 16 bases between. CDR3 loop: CASSEGRYREETQYF. CDR3 nucleotides: TGTGCCAGCAGCGAGGGTCGATACAGGGAAGAGACCCAGTACTTC.

The V gene is TRBV6-1, the J gene TRBJ2-7; D remains ambiguous. CDR3 length equals 12 residues. Trimming removed 8 bases from V and 7 bases from J, with 15 bases in between. The V gene's germline CDR1 is MNHNS and CDR2 SASEGT. The CDR3 DNA is TGTGCCAGCGCTATCACCGTACCTGAGCAGTACTTC. Its translation: CASAITVPEQYF.